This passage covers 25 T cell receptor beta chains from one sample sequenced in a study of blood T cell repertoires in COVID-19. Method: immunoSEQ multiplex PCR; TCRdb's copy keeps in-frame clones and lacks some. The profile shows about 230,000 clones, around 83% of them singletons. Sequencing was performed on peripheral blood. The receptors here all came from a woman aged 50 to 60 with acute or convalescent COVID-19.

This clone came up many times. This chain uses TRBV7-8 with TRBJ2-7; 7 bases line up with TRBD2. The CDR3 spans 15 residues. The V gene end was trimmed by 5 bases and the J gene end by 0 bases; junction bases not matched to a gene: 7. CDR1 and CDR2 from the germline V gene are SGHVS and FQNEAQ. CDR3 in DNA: TGTGCCAGCAGCACCGCATCTAGCGGCTCCTACGAGCAGTACTTC. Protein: CASSTASSGSYEQYF.

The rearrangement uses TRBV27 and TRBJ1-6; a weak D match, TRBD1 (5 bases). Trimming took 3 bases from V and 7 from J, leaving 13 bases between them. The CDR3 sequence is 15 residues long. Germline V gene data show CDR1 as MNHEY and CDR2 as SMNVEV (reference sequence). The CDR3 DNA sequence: TGTGCCAGCAGTTTTGCTCCGTCAGGGAATTCACCCCTCCACTTT. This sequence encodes CASSFAPSGNSPLHF.

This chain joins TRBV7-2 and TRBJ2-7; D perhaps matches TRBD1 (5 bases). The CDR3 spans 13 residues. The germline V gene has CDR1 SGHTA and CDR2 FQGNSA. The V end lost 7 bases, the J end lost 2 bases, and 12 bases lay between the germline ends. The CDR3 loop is CASTSETAYEQYF. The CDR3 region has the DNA TGTGCCAGCACTTCGGAGACAGCCTACGAGCAGTACTTC.

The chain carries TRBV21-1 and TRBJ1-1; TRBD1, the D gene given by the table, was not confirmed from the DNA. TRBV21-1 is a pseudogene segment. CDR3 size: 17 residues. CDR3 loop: CASSRNAKGQVNTEAFF. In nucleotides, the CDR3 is TGTGCCAGCAGCAGAAACGCGAAGGGACAGGTGAACACTGAAGCTTTCTTT.

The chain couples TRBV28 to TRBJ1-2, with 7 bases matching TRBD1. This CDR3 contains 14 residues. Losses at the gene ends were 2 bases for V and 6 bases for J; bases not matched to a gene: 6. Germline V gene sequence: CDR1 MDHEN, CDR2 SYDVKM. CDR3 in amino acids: CASSLAGGRDGYTF. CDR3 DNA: TGTGCCAGCAGTTTAGCAGGGGGGCGCGATGGCTACACCTTC.

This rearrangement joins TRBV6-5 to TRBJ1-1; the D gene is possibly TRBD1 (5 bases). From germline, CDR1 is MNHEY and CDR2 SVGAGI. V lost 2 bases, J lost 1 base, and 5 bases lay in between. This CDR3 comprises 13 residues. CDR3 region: CASSYQGNTEAFF. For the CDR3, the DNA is TGTGCCAGCAGTTACCAGGGGAACACTGAAGCTTTCTTT.

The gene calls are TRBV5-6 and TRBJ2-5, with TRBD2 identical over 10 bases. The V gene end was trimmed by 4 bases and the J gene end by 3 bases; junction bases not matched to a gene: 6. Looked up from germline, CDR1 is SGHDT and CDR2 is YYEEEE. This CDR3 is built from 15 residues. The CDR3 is CASSTLLAGKETQYF. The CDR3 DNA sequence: TGTGCCAGCAGCACCCTACTAGCGGGGAAAGAGACCCAGTACTTC.

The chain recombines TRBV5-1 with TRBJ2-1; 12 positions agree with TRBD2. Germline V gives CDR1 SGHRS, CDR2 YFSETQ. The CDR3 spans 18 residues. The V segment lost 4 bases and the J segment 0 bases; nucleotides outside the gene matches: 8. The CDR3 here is CASSPVTSGGVSYNEQFF. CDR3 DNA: TGCGCCAGCAGCCCGGTGACTAGCGGGGGAGTCTCCTACAATGAGCAGTTCTTC.

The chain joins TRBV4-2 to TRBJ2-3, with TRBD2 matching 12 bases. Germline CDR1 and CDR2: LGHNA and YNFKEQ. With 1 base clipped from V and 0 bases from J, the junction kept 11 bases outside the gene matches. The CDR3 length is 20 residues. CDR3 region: CASSQAGLAGLGSSTDTQYF. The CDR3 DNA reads TGTGCCAGCAGCCAAGCCGGACTAGCGGGGCTGGGGTCTAGCACAGATACGCAGTATTTT.

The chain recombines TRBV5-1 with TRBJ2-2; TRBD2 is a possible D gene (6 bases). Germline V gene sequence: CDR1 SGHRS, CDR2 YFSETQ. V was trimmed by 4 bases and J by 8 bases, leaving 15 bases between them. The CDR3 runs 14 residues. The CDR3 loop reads CASSAGLSKGELFF. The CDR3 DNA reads TGCGCCAGCAGCGCGGGACTGAGCAAGGGGGAGCTGTTTTTT.

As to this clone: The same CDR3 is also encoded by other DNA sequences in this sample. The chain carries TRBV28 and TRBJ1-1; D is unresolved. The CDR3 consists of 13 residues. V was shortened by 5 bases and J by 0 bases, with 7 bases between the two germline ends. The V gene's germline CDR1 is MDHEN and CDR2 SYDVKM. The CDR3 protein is CASSPPVNTEAFF. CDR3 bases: TGTGCCAGCAGTCCTCCAGTGAACACTGAAGCTTTCTTT.

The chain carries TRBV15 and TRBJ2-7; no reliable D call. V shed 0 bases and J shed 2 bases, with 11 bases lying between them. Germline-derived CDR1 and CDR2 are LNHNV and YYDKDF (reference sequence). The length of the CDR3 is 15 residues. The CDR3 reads CATSRDVGRTYEQYF. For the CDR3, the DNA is TGTGCCACCAGCAGAGATGTGGGCAGAACCTACGAGCAGTACTTC.

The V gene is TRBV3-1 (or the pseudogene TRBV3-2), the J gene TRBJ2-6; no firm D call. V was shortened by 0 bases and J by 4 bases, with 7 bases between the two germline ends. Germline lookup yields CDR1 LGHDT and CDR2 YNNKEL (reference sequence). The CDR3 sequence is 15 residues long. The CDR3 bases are TGTGCCAGCAGCCAAGAGTTTTCGGGGGCCAACGTCCTGACTTTC. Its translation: CASSQEFSGANVLTF.

The CDR3 loop reads CATSDLRSGGTGDTQYF. As DNA, the CDR3 is TGTGCCACCAGTGATTTGCGTTCTGGAGGGACTGGAGATACGCAGTATTTT. The chain has TRBV24-1 and TRBJ2-3; D may be TRBD2 (6 bases). Germline-derived CDR1 and CDR2 are KGHDR and SFDVKD. The CDR3 has 17 residues. V gave up 0 bases and J gave up 5 bases, with 17 bases separating them.

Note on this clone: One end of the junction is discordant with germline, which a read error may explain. This CDR3 reads CASSRDRVLPYSEQFF. CDR3 DNA sequence: TGTGCCAGCAGCCGAGACAGGGTTCTTCCCTACAGTGAGCAGTTCTTC. The chain combines TRBV14 with TRBJ2-1; 7 bases match TRBD1. The germline gives CDR1 SGHDN, CDR2 FVKESK. The CDR3 has 16 amino acids.

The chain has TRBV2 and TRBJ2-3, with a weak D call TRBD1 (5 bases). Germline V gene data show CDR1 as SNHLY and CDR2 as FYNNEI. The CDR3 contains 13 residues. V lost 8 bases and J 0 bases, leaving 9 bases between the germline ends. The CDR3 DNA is TGTGCCAGCCAGGGCCAAAGCACAGATACGCAGTATTTT. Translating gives CASQGQSTDTQYF. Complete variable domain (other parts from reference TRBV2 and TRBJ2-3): EPEVTQTPSHQVTQMGQEVILRCVPISNHLYFYWYRQILGQKVEFLVSFYNNEISEKSEIFDDQFSVERPDGSNFTLKIRSTKLEDSAMYFCASQGQSTDTQYFGPGTRLTVL.

The CDR3, as DNA: TGCGCCAGCAGCTTGGCAGGGTGGAACACTGAAGCTTTCTTT. This gives the protein CASSLAGWNTEAFF. The genes are TRBV5-1 and TRBJ1-1, with D possibly matching TRBD1 (5 bases). The CDR3 sequence is 14 residues long. Trimming took off 0 bases at V and 1 base at J, with 7 bases between the two ends. Germline lookup yields CDR1 SGHRS and CDR2 YFSETQ.

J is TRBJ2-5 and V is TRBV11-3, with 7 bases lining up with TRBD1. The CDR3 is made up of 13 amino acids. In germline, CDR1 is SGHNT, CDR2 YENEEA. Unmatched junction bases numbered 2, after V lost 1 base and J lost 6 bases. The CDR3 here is CASSLGGQKTQYF. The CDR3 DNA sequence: TGTGCCAGCAGCTTAGGGGGACAGAAGACCCAGTACTTC.

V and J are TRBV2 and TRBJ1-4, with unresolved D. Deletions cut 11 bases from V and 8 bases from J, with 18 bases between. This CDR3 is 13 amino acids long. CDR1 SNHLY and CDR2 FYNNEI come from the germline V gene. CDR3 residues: CAGGSSLGEKLFF. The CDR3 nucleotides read TGTGCCGGCGGCAGCAGCCTAGGAGAAAAACTGTTTTTT.

Here the CDR3 DNA reads TGTGCCTGGAGTGTAGGGGGCGCTGAGCAGTTCTTC. Encoded protein: CAWSVGGAEQFF. The V call is TRBV30, the J call TRBJ2-1; 7 bases agree with TRBD1. Trimming removed 0 bases from V and 9 bases from J; junction bases left unmatched: 2. This CDR3 comprises 12 residues. Germline V gene lookup returns CDR1 GTSNPN and CDR2 SVGIG (reference sequence). Using reference TRBV30 and TRBJ2-1 for the parts outside the CDR3, the full variable domain is SQTIHQWPATLVQPVGSPLSLECTVEGTSNPNLYWYRQAAGRGLQLLFYSVGIGQISSEVPQNLSASRPQDRQFILSSKKLLLSDSGFYLCAWSVGGAEQFFGPGTRLTVL.

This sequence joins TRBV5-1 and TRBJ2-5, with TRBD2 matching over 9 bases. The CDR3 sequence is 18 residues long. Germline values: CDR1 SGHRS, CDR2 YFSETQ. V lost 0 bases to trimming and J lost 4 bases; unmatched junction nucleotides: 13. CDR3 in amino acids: CASSLAALVAGVRETQYF. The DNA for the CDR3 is TGCGCCAGCAGCTTGGCCGCCTTGGTAGCGGGGGTTCGAGAGACCCAGTACTTC.

The CDR3: CASSQALNQPQHF. DNA of the CDR3: TGCGCCAGCAGCCAAGCTTTAAATCAGCCCCAGCATTTT. The V call is TRBV4-3, the J call TRBJ1-5; D is unresolved. The CDR3 has 13 amino acids. The V and J ends lost 1 base and 4 bases respectively, with 5 bases between them. Germline-derived CDR1 and CDR2 are LGHNA and YSLEER.

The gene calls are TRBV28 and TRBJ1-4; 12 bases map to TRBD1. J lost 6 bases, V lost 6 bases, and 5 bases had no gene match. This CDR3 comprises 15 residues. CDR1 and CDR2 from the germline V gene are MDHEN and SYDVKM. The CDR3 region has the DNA TGTGCCAGCAGATGGGACAGGGGGCAGTATGAAAAACTGTTTTTT. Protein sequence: CASRWDRGQYEKLFF. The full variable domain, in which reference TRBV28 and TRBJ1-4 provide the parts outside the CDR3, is DVKVTQSSRYLVKRTGEKVFLECVQDMDHENMFWYRQDPGLGLRLIYFSYDVKMKEKGDIPEGYSVSREKKERFSLILESASTNQTSMYLCASRWDRGQYEKLFFGSGTQLSVL.

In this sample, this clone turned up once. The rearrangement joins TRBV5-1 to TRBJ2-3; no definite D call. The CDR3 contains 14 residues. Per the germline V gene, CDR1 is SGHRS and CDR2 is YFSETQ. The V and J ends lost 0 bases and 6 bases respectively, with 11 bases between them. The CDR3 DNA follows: TGCGCCAGCAGCTTGGGCCCTCCAGCGGATACGCAGTATTTT. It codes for CASSLGPPADTQYF.

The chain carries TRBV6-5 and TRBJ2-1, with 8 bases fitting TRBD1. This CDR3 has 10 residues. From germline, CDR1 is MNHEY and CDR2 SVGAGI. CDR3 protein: CAAGGDEQFF. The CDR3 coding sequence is TGTGCAGCAGGGGGCGATGAGCAGTTCTTC.